A single T cell receptor beta chain is shown here with its context. The sample originates from a study of blood T cell repertoires in COVID-19. Study background: Acute-phase and convalescent COVID-19 samples originated in the United States, Italy and Spain.

In the source study's methods: Quantification of nucleated cells was approximated via reference gene primer amplification. Clones were sequenced by immunoSEQ multiplex PCR, and TCRdb holds only the in-frame ones, with some missing. V and J calls and clone size come straight from that table; D and trimming were deduced from the DNA. This table has 310,000 or so clones, about four fifths appearing once. J was trimmed by 4 bases and V by 3 bases; bases with no gene match: 6. The germline V gene encodes CDR1 SSHAT and CDR2 FNYEAQ (reference sequence). The CDR3 has 15 amino acids. Sequenced: peripheral blood. This receptor was obtained from a woman aged 50 to 65 with acute or convalescent COVID-19. The rearrangement links TRBV7-7 to TRBJ2-7; TRBD1 agrees at 10 bases. The DNA of the CDR3 is TGTGCCAGCAGCTTCGGGACAGGGGCATCTTACGAGCAGTACTTC. Its protein is CASSFGTGASYEQYF.